This T cell receptor (beta chain) was identified in a study of OX40 agonist ivuxolimab in advanced cancers. On the study more broadly: Partial responses, seen in three patients, involved one hepatocellular carcinoma and two cutaneous melanomas.

The germline gives CDR1 SNHLY, CDR2 FYNNEI. This CDR3 has 15 amino acids. The V end was cut by 6 bases, the J end by 6 bases, with 17 bases between. The repertoire was sequenced with immunoSEQ multiplex PCR; TCRdb's copy has only in-frame clones and lacks some. This repertoire shows some 60,000 clones, 70% to 90% found once; its top ten account for around 3.7%. Specimen: CD4+ or CD8+ T cells sorted from blood, collected in a trial of the OX40 agonist ivuxolimab. This TCR derives from an adult with an advanced solid tumor such as melanoma, head and neck, liver or kidney cancer. The chain couples TRBV2 to TRBJ1-4; perhaps TRBD1 as D (6 bases). Here the CDR3 DNA reads TGTGCCAGCAGAGGGGCGGGGGGCAGGTATGAAAAACTGTTTTTT. Its protein is CASRGAGGRYEKLFF.